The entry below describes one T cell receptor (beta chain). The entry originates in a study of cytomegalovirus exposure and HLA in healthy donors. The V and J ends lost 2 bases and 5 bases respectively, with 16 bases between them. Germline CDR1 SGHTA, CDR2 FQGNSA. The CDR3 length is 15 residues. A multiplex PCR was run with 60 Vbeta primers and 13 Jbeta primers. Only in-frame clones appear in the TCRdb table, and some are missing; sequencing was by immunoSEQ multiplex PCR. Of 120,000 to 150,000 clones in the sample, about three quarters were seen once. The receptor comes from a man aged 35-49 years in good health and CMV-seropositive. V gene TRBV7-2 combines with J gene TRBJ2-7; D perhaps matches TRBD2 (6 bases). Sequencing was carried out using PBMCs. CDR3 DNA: TGTGCCAGCAGCTTACGACAGACGGAGGGAAACGAGCAGTACTTC. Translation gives CASSLRQTEGNEQYF.